A selection of T cell receptor beta chains follows, all from one sample in a study of identical twins. TCRdb reprocessed the 5' RACE reads via MiXCR and lists one record per CDR3 protein. In the table there are about 190,000 distinct CDR3 sequences, less than 20% of which are singletons. This same sample was also taken into another study, of T cells expressing NK-cell markers.

The sequenced sample was CD8+ T cells sorted from blood. The receptor set was obtained from a woman aged 18-29 years in good health. CDR3s include the opening cysteine and the closing phenylalanine or tryptophan. A D gene is named only where the DNA matches it firmly. Clone size is shown for a subset of rows, as once, few, many or a class of expanded clone.

v_gene	d_gene	j_gene	abundance	len	CDR3aa	CDR3nt
TRBV6-2/TRBV6-3	TRBD1	TRBJ2-7	few	12	CATTGDPYEQYF	TGTGCCACGACAGGGGACCCCTACGAGCAGTACTTC
TRBV27	TRBD1	TRBJ1-1	-	16	CASKQGGRFMNTEAFF	TGTGCCAGCAAACAGGGGGGGAGGTTCATGAACACTGAAGCTTTCTTT
TRBV6-5	-	TRBJ1-4	few	12	CASSSEGEKLFF	TGTGCCAGCAGTTCTGAAGGGGAAAAACTGTTTTTT
TRBV9	-	TRBJ1-1	few	15	CASSAGGFGNTEAFF	TGTGCCAGCAGCGCCGGAGGGTTTGGGAACACTGAAGCTTTCTTT
TRBV20-1	TRBD1	TRBJ1-6	few	12	CSAGQDYSPLHF	TGCAGTGCTGGACAGGACTATTCACCCCTCCACTTT
TRBV19	-	TRBJ2-2	few	14	CASSMTGATGELFF	TGTGCCAGTAGTATGACGGGGGCGACCGGGGAGCTGTTTTTT
TRBV6-5	-	TRBJ1-1	-	14	CASSYSLRGTEAFF	TGTGCCAGCAGTTACTCGTTGCGGGGCACTGAAGCTTTCTTT
TRBV2	-	TRBJ1-1	few	12	CARLPANTEAFF	TGTGCCAGGTTACCAGCTAACACTGAAGCTTTCTTT
TRBV7-9	-	TRBJ2-1	many	16	CASSLVSPRSYNEQFF	TGTGCCAGCAGCTTAGTCTCCCCAAGATCCTACAATGAGCAGTTCTTC
TRBV4-1	-	TRBJ2-7	-	12	CASSQSVHEQYF	TGCGCCAGCAGCCAAAGCGTACACGAGCAGTACTTC
TRBV7-9	TRBD1	TRBJ2-1	many	17	CASSLPQGRQVGNEQFF	TGTGCCAGCAGCCTTCCACAGGGGAGACAGGTTGGGAATGAGCAGTTCTTC
TRBV7-9	-	TRBJ2-2	few	13	CASSPGRAGELFF	TGTGCCAGCAGCCCGGGACGCGCCGGGGAGCTGTTTTTT
TRBV19	-	TRBJ2-3	few	13	CASSIFGGDTQYF	TGTGCCAGTAGTATTTTCGGAGGAGATACGCAGTATTTT
TRBV6-2/TRBV6-3	-	TRBJ2-3	-	11	CASTLGGEQVF	TGTGCCAGCACCCTGGGGGGAGAGCAGGTATTT
TRBV29-1	-	TRBJ1-1	few	13	CSVPIGIETEAFF	TGCAGCGTTCCGATTGGCATTGAGACTGAAGCTTTCTTT
TRBV12-3/TRBV12-4	-	TRBJ2-7	few	14	CASSFASGAYEQYF	TGTGCCAGCAGTTTTGCTTCCGGTGCCTACGAGCAGTACTTC